These 8 T cell receptor beta chains were sequenced from one sample in a study of blood T cell repertoires in COVID-19. Here immunoSEQ multiplex PCR was the method, and the copy in TCRdb shows in-frame clones only, minus some. The profile shows tens of thousands of clones, 82% of them singletons. The sample comprised peripheral blood. Receptor source: a human donor in a cohort sampled during active COVID-19.

This chain connects TRBV10-1 to TRBJ1-5, with 9 nucleotides matching TRBD1. The CDR3 is 17 residues long. The junction had 13 bases not matched to a gene; V was cut back by 6 bases and J by 4 bases. Germline lookup yields CDR1 WNHNN and CDR2 SYGVQD (reference sequence). CDR3 sequence reads: CASRPRTGVLQNQPQHF. The CDR3 DNA reads as TGCGCCAGCAGGCCTCGGACAGGGGTTTTGCAGAATCAGCCCCAGCATTTT.

The chain links TRBV11-2 to TRBJ2-3; 10 bases line up with TRBD2. The J segment lost 9 bases and the V segment lost 0 bases, leaving 3 bases of the junction unmatched. The CDR3 has 14 residues. In germline, CDR1 is SGHAT, CDR2 FQNNGV. The CDR3 loop is CASSLEGTSATQYF. CDR3 coding DNA: TGTGCCAGCAGCTTAGAGGGGACTAGCGCAACGCAGTATTTT.

This chain links TRBV6-5 with TRBJ1-2; 9 bases fit TRBD1. CDR1 MNHEY and CDR2 SVGAGI come from the germline V gene. This CDR3 has 13 amino acids. The V segment lost 7 bases and the J segment 7 bases; nucleotides outside the gene matches: 7. CDR3 bases: TGTGCCAGCACCGAACAGGGGGCGAGTGGCTACACCTTC. This codes for CASTEQGASGYTF.

The count of this clone is one. The chain couples TRBV6-5 to TRBJ2-1; D is possibly TRBD1 (5 bases). Germline CDR1 reads MNHEY; CDR2 reads SVGAGI. Trimming removed 7 bases from V and 7 bases from J, with 20 bases in between. This CDR3 has 15 amino acids. CDR3 DNA: TGTGCCAGCAATCAGGGCCGAAGCTGGCGGAATGAGCAGTTCTTC. It is translated as CASNQGRSWRNEQFF.

The J gene is TRBJ2-5, the V gene TRBV18; the D gene is possibly TRBD2 (5 bases). Trimming removed 1 base at V and 5 bases at J, with 5 bases between. CDR3 length equals 12 residues. Germline lookup yields CDR1 KGHSH and CDR2 LQKENI. CDR3 amino acids: CASSPREETQYF. The CDR3, as DNA: TGTGCCAGCTCACCACGGGAGGAGACCCAGTACTTC.

The chain couples TRBV19 to TRBJ1-5; D is unclear. CDR1 LNHDA and CDR2 SQIVND come from the germline V gene (reference sequence). The CDR3 totals 14 residues. V lost 2 bases to trimming and J lost 5 bases, with 10 bases between them. DNA of the CDR3: TGTGCCAGTAGTATAATGGCAGAGGATCAGCCCCAGCATTTT. This codes for CASSIMAEDQPQHF.

This chain links TRBV7-9 with TRBJ1-5; 8 nucleotides line up with TRBD1. Germline values: CDR1 SEHNR, CDR2 FQNEAQ (reference sequence). The ends lost 1 base at V and 5 bases at J; junction bases unmatched: 7. The CDR3 runs 16 residues. The CDR3 loop reads CASSLGLQGADQPQHF. The CDR3 nucleotides are TGTGCCAGCAGCTTAGGCCTCCAGGGGGCGGATCAGCCCCAGCATTTT.

The chain is built from TRBV30 and TRBJ1-4; D remains unclear. Trimming pared 0 bases from V and 7 bases from J, leaving 12 bases between. CDR3 size: 14 residues. The germline V gene encodes CDR1 GTSNPN and CDR2 SVGIG (reference sequence). CDR3 in amino acids: CAWSVRGSPEKLFF. The CDR3 nucleotides are TGTGCCTGGAGTGTACGAGGGTCCCCTGAAAAACTGTTTTTT.